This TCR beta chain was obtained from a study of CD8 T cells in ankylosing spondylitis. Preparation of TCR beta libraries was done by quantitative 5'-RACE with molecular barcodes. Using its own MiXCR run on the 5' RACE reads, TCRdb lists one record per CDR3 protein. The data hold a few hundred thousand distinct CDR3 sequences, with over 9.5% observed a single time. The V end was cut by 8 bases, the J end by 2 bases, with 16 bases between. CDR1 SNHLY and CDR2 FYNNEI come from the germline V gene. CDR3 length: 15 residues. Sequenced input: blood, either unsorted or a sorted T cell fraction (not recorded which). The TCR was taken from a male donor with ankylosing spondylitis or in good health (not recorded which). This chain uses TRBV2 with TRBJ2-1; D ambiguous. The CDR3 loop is CASLSLGITYNEQFF. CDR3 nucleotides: TGTGCCAGCCTTAGTCTGGGGATCACCTACAATGAGCAGTTCTTC.